Reported below is one T cell receptor beta chain. Its antigen remains unidentified. An oligonucleotide containing a UMI was ligated to the 3' end of TCR cDNA. RNA was extracted from less than 3 ml of whole blood of healthy adults. Reverse transcription used DNase-treated unsorted total RNA, aiming for roughly 1 to 1,100 ng. This specimen comes from a study of naive and memory T cell subsets. Study-wide points: The RNA method is potentially sensitive to activation and differentiation changes.

The SP2 primer and nested alpha and beta constant region primers amplified ligated cDNA in four rounds. Alpha and beta constant region primers primed reverse transcription for blood and skin samples. TCRdb reprocessed the 5' RACE reads with MiXCR, giving one entry per CDR3 protein. Here the sample spans 57,000 or so distinct CDR3 sequences, about 7% being singletons. The sequence derives from a male donor in good health.

The CDR3 DNA reads TGTGCCAGCGGGATGGGGTCAAATCAGCCCCAGCATTTT. Translated: CASGMGSNQPQHF. The chain carries TRBV6-5 and TRBJ1-5, with D hard to call. The CDR3 loop spans 13 amino acids. Trimming pared 8 bases from V and 4 bases from J, leaving 12 bases between. Germline values: CDR1 MNHEY, CDR2 SVGAGI.